The rows below give T cell receptor beta chains drawn from one sample of a study of T-cell reconstitution after alpha-beta-depleted transplantation in children. MiXCR, applied by TCRdb to the PCR reads, yields one record per CDR3 protein. The sample contains 15,000 to 20,000 distinct CDR3 sequences, over 10% of which appear only once. Sequenced here: PBMCs, mostly from graft donor cells, sampled 180 days after TCRalphabeta/CD19-depleted stem cell transplant. These receptors were collected from a boy younger than two who had a stem cell transplant for Wiskott-Aldrich syndrome, so the T cells may come from the graft donor. Both conserved end residues are part of each CDR3. A D gene is named only where the DNA matches it firmly. Some rows mark clone size as missing; the rest say once, few, many or name a class of expanded clone.

j_call: TRBJ1-2
clone_size: .
v_call: TRBV29-1
d_call: TRBD1
cdr3_nt: TGCAGCGTTGGGGACAGCGGCTTTGGCTACACCTTC
cdr3_aa: CSVGDSGFGYTF

j_call: TRBJ1-5
clone_size: many
v_call: TRBV7-9
d_call: TRBD1
cdr3_nt: TGTGCCAGCAGCCTAAGCACCGGGACAGGGGGGAATCAGCCCCAGCATTTT
cdr3_aa: CASSLSTGTGGNQPQHF

j_call: TRBJ1-1
clone_size: .
v_call: TRBV12-3/TRBV12-4
d_call: .
cdr3_nt: TGTGCCAGCAGTTTAGCTCCAGGGTTGAACACTGAAGCTTTCTTT
cdr3_aa: CASSLAPGLNTEAFF

j_call: TRBJ2-2
clone_size: many
v_call: TRBV21-1
d_call: .
cdr3_nt: TGTGCCAGCAGCAACGCAGGAACCGGGGAGCTGTTTTTT
cdr3_aa: CASSNAGTGELFF

j_call: TRBJ1-6
clone_size: .
v_call: TRBV7-9
d_call: .
cdr3_nt: TGTGCCAGCAGCTTTGAAGCTTATAATTCACCCCTCCACTTT
cdr3_aa: CASSFEAYNSPLHF

j_call: TRBJ1-1
clone_size: few
v_call: TRBV3-1
d_call: .
cdr3_nt: TGTGCCAGCAGCCCCCGGACGGGGAACACTGAAGCTTTCTTT
cdr3_aa: CASSPRTGNTEAFF

j_call: TRBJ2-5
clone_size: .
v_call: TRBV29-1
d_call: TRBD1
cdr3_nt: TGCAGCGTCGACAGGGGAGACGGAGAGACCCAGTACTTC
cdr3_aa: CSVDRGDGETQYF

j_call: TRBJ2-1
clone_size: many
v_call: TRBV18
d_call: .
cdr3_nt: TGTGCCAGCTCACCCACCGGATTTAATGAGCAGTTCTTC
cdr3_aa: CASSPTGFNEQFF

j_call: TRBJ2-7
clone_size: few
v_call: TRBV10-3
d_call: .
cdr3_nt: TGTGCCATCAGTGAGTCATTACAGTCGGACGCCTACGAGCAGTACTTC
cdr3_aa: CAISESLQSDAYEQYF

j_call: TRBJ1-3
clone_size: few
v_call: TRBV5-5
d_call: .
cdr3_nt: TGTGCCAGCAGCTTGTGGCGGATCTCTGGAAACACCATATATTTT
cdr3_aa: CASSLWRISGNTIYF

j_call: TRBJ2-7
clone_size: .
v_call: TRBV19
d_call: .
cdr3_nt: TGTGCCAGTAGTAGACAGGTCAGCTCCTACGAGCAGTACTTC
cdr3_aa: CASSRQVSSYEQYF

j_call: TRBJ2-1
clone_size: .
v_call: TRBV7-2
d_call: TRBD2
cdr3_nt: TGTGCCAGCAGCGCCGGGACTAGCGGGAGTGAGCAGTTCTTC
cdr3_aa: CASSAGTSGSEQFF

j_call: TRBJ1-5
clone_size: .
v_call: TRBV5-6
d_call: TRBD1
cdr3_nt: TGTGCCAGCAGCTTGGCCGGCAGGGGGAGCAATCAGCCCCAGCATTTT
cdr3_aa: CASSLAGRGSNQPQHF

j_call: TRBJ1-2
clone_size: many
v_call: TRBV27
d_call: .
cdr3_nt: TGTGCCAGCAGTTTCGTCCCCCCCGGGGCAGGTTTCGGCTACACCTTC
cdr3_aa: CASSFVPPGAGFGYTF

j_call: TRBJ2-5
clone_size: few
v_call: TRBV10-3
d_call: .
cdr3_nt: TGTGCCATCAGTGAGTCGCTAGAGGGGAGAGAGACCCAGTACTTC
cdr3_aa: CAISESLEGRETQYF

j_call: TRBJ2-2
clone_size: .
v_call: TRBV10-3
d_call: TRBD1
cdr3_nt: TGTGCCATCAGTAAAGGACAGGGGGTTAACACCGGGGAGCTGTTTTTT
cdr3_aa: CAISKGQGVNTGELFF

j_call: TRBJ2-7
clone_size: few
v_call: TRBV7-9
d_call: .
cdr3_nt: TGTGCCAGCAGCTTAGGAGGCGGTTCGAGGGAGCAGTACTTC
cdr3_aa: CASSLGGGSREQYF

j_call: TRBJ2-3
clone_size: few
v_call: TRBV5-1
d_call: TRBD2
cdr3_nt: TGCGCCAGCAGCTCCGGGGTAGCGGGACCCGCAGATACGCAGTATTTT
cdr3_aa: CASSSGVAGPADTQYF

j_call: TRBJ2-1
clone_size: few
v_call: TRBV28
d_call: TRBD2
cdr3_nt: TGTGCCACCAAGGGACTAGTTTCACTGAATGAGCAGTTCTTC
cdr3_aa: CATKGLVSLNEQFF

j_call: TRBJ2-7
clone_size: .
v_call: TRBV6-5
d_call: .
cdr3_nt: TGTGCCAGCAGTCATTCAGGAGGCCACGAGCAGTACTTC
cdr3_aa: CASSHSGGHEQYF

j_call: TRBJ1-3
clone_size: .
v_call: TRBV7-2
d_call: .
cdr3_nt: TGTGCCAGCAGCCAGATCCCAGGGGCGCGTGGAAACACCATATATTTT
cdr3_aa: CASSQIPGARGNTIYF

j_call: TRBJ2-1
clone_size: few
v_call: TRBV7-8
d_call: .
cdr3_nt: TGTGCCAGCAGCTTATTAGGACGGTACAATGAGCAGTTCTTC
cdr3_aa: CASSLLGRYNEQFF

j_call: TRBJ2-3
clone_size: .
v_call: TRBV5-4
d_call: .
cdr3_nt: TGTGCCAGCAGCTTGGCGAGAACCACAGATACGCAGTATTTT
cdr3_aa: CASSLARTTDTQYF

j_call: TRBJ2-7
clone_size: few
v_call: TRBV9
d_call: TRBD1
cdr3_nt: TGTGCCAGCAGCGGGACAGGTAGGCACGAGCAGTACTTC
cdr3_aa: CASSGTGRHEQYF

j_call: TRBJ1-3
clone_size: many
v_call: TRBV5-1
d_call: TRBD1
cdr3_nt: TGCGCCAGCAGCTTGGGCCTGGGACAGGGCTCTGGAAACACCATATATTTT
cdr3_aa: CASSLGLGQGSGNTIYF

j_call: TRBJ2-7
clone_size: many
v_call: TRBV11-2
d_call: TRBD1
cdr3_nt: TGTGCCAGCAGCTCTCCATGGGGACTGGACAGGGGCGCATACGAGCAGTACTTC
cdr3_aa: CASSSPWGLDRGAYEQYF

j_call: TRBJ2-7
clone_size: .
v_call: TRBV29-1
d_call: TRBD1
cdr3_nt: TGCAGCGTCTCCGGCGGACAGGTCCCTTCCTACGAGCAGTACTTC
cdr3_aa: CSVSGGQVPSYEQYF

j_call: TRBJ1-1
clone_size: many
v_call: TRBV7-9
d_call: TRBD1
cdr3_nt: TGTGCCAGCAGCCATACGGGACAGGGGGCGTCGGGGGACACTGAAGCTTTCTTT
cdr3_aa: CASSHTGQGASGDTEAFF

j_call: TRBJ2-5
clone_size: many
v_call: TRBV6-2/TRBV6-3
d_call: TRBD1
cdr3_nt: TGTGCCAGCAGAACTACAGGGGCGGAGACCCAGTACTTC
cdr3_aa: CASRTTGAETQYF

j_call: TRBJ2-1
clone_size: .
v_call: TRBV5-1
d_call: TRBD2
cdr3_nt: TGCGCCAGCAGCTTGGAACTAGCGGGGAACAATGAGCAGTTCTTC
cdr3_aa: CASSLELAGNNEQFF

j_call: TRBJ2-3
clone_size: .
v_call: TRBV4-1
d_call: .
cdr3_nt: TGCGCCAGCAGCCAAGTGCGGGGAGATACGCAGTATTTT
cdr3_aa: CASSQVRGDTQYF

j_call: TRBJ2-1
clone_size: many
v_call: TRBV10-2
d_call: .
cdr3_nt: TGCGCCAGCAGGGGGTTAGGCAGGGTCTACAATGAGCAGTTCTTC
cdr3_aa: CASRGLGRVYNEQFF

j_call: TRBJ2-2
clone_size: many
v_call: TRBV2
d_call: .
cdr3_nt: TGTGCCAGCAGTGAAGGAGGTCCGGGGTCGATGGCCGGGGAGCTGTTTTTT
cdr3_aa: CASSEGGPGSMAGELFF

j_call: TRBJ2-7
clone_size: few
v_call: TRBV23-1
d_call: TRBD1
cdr3_nt: TGCGCCAGCAGTCAATACCGAGAGACAGGGTCCTACGAGCAGTACTTC
cdr3_aa: CASSQYRETGSYEQYF

j_call: TRBJ2-3
clone_size: many
v_call: TRBV4-3
d_call: .
cdr3_nt: TGCGCCAGCAGCCAAGACAGAGGTTACTCAGATACGCAGTATTTT
cdr3_aa: CASSQDRGYSDTQYF

j_call: TRBJ1-2
clone_size: many
v_call: TRBV28
d_call: .
cdr3_nt: TGTGCCAGCAGTTCCAGGGACCGTGGCTACACCTTC
cdr3_aa: CASSSRDRGYTF

j_call: TRBJ2-5
clone_size: many
v_call: TRBV15
d_call: .
cdr3_nt: TGTGCCACCAGCAGACCCACTATGACAGGAACCCAAGAGACCCAGTACTTC
cdr3_aa: CATSRPTMTGTQETQYF

j_call: TRBJ1-5
clone_size: .
v_call: TRBV10-2
d_call: .
cdr3_nt: TGCGCCAGCACGGGGGGCTTGGGTCAGCCCCAGCATTTT
cdr3_aa: CASTGGLGQPQHF

j_call: TRBJ1-1
clone_size: .
v_call: TRBV7-9
d_call: .
cdr3_nt: TGTGCCAGCAGCGATCTAATTGGGGGGATTCACACTGAAGCTTTCTTT
cdr3_aa: CASSDLIGGIHTEAFF

j_call: TRBJ1-2
clone_size: many
v_call: TRBV20-1
d_call: TRBD1
cdr3_nt: TGCAGTGCTAGAGGCCTAGACAGGGCCCCCCTTGGCTTC
cdr3_aa: CSARGLDRAPLGF

j_call: TRBJ2-1
clone_size: few
v_call: TRBV30
d_call: TRBD1
cdr3_nt: TGTGCCTGGAGTGTAAACAGGGGGAATGAGCAGTTCTTC
cdr3_aa: CAWSVNRGNEQFF

j_call: TRBJ2-3
clone_size: .
v_call: TRBV3-1
d_call: .
cdr3_nt: TGTGCCAGCGCAAGCACATCCGATACGCAGTATTTT
cdr3_aa: CASASTSDTQYF